The rows below give T cell receptor beta chains drawn from one sample of a study of blood T cell repertoires in COVID-19. Clones were read by immunoSEQ multiplex PCR, and TCRdb kept only the in-frame ones, dropping some. The data contain 200,000 to 300,000 clones, approximately 84% of them singletons. The sequenced sample was peripheral blood. The receptors were sampled from a woman in her twenties or thirties who had recovered from COVID-19. Each CDR3 is given with its conserved first and last residue. D genes are given only for firm matches. Clone sizes are given selectively: once, few, many, or a class where the clone is expanded.

cdr3_nt: TGTGCCAGCAGCGGAAACGGACAACAAGAGACCCAGTACTTC
cdr3_aa: CASSGNGQQETQYF
d_call: NA
clone_size: NA
cdr3_length: 14
v_call: TRBV3-1/TRBV3-2
j_call: TRBJ2-5

cdr3_nt: TGTGCCAGCAGCTTAATCCCTCTACAGGGGCTACGGAACACTGAAGCTTTCTTT
cdr3_aa: CASSLIPLQGLRNTEAFF
d_call: TRBD1
clone_size: NA
cdr3_length: 18
v_call: TRBV7-2
j_call: TRBJ1-1

cdr3_nt: TGTGCCAGCAGCTTATCGGTAATGAACACTGAAGCTTTCTTT
cdr3_aa: CASSLSVMNTEAFF
d_call: NA
clone_size: NA
cdr3_length: 14
v_call: TRBV5-4
j_call: TRBJ1-1

cdr3_nt: TGTGCCAGCAGCCCTAGAATGGCCTACGAGCAGTACTTC
cdr3_aa: CASSPRMAYEQYF
d_call: NA
clone_size: NA
cdr3_length: 13
v_call: TRBV11-2
j_call: TRBJ2-7

cdr3_nt: TGCGCCAGCAGCTTGGTTCTAACCGGGGAGCTGTTTTTT
cdr3_aa: CASSLVLTGELFF
d_call: NA
clone_size: NA
cdr3_length: 13
v_call: TRBV5-1
j_call: TRBJ2-2

cdr3_nt: TGTGCCAGCAGTGAGGGGCGGGGGAAAAACATTCAGTACTTC
cdr3_aa: CASSEGRGKNIQYF
d_call: TRBD2
clone_size: once
cdr3_length: 14
v_call: TRBV2
j_call: TRBJ2-4

cdr3_nt: TGTGCCACCAGCAGACTAGCGGGGGCCCCCTCCGAGCAGTACTTC
cdr3_aa: CATSRLAGAPSEQYF
d_call: TRBD2
clone_size: NA
cdr3_length: 15
v_call: TRBV15
j_call: TRBJ2-7

cdr3_nt: TGTGCCAGCAGCTTAAGACAGGGGGAAAAACTGTTTTTT
cdr3_aa: CASSLRQGEKLFF
d_call: TRBD1
clone_size: NA
cdr3_length: 13
v_call: TRBV7-3
j_call: TRBJ1-4

cdr3_nt: TGTGCCAGCAGTTCCTTGGGGCTAAGCCCTCACAATGAGCAGTTCTTC
cdr3_aa: CASSSLGLSPHNEQFF
d_call: NA
clone_size: NA
cdr3_length: 16
v_call: TRBV27
j_call: TRBJ2-1

cdr3_nt: TGTGCCAGCTCACCGACGGGACAGGTGATCACCGGGGAGCTGTTTTTT
cdr3_aa: CASSPTGQVITGELFF
d_call: TRBD1
clone_size: NA
cdr3_length: 16
v_call: TRBV18
j_call: TRBJ2-2

cdr3_nt: TGTGCCAGCAGAGACGGACAGTCTTACTATGGCTACACCTTC
cdr3_aa: CASRDGQSYYGYTF
d_call: NA
clone_size: NA
cdr3_length: 14
v_call: TRBV6-5
j_call: TRBJ1-2

cdr3_nt: TGTGCCAGCAGTCCTGACAGGGGGTGGACCTATGGCTACACCTTC
cdr3_aa: CASSPDRGWTYGYTF
d_call: TRBD1
clone_size: once
cdr3_length: 15
v_call: TRBV27
j_call: TRBJ1-2

cdr3_nt: TGTGCCAGCAGCATGCGGGGGGGCGGGAATGAGCAGTTCTTC
cdr3_aa: CASSMRGGGNEQFF
d_call: TRBD2
clone_size: NA
cdr3_length: 14
v_call: TRBV6-4
j_call: TRBJ2-1

cdr3_nt: TGTGCCAGCAGCTCCGACAGGCCTCAACACTTC
cdr3_aa: CASSSDRPQHF
d_call: NA
clone_size: NA
cdr3_length: 11
v_call: TRBV2
j_call: TRBJ2-4

cdr3_nt: TGTGCCAGCAGCGAGGGCTACGAGCAGTACTTC
cdr3_aa: CASSEGYEQYF
d_call: NA
clone_size: NA
cdr3_length: 11
v_call: TRBV12-3/TRBV12-4
j_call: TRBJ2-7

cdr3_nt: TGTGCCAGCAGTCCAACACAGGGGGGCAGTGAAAAACTGTTTTTT
cdr3_aa: CASSPTQGGSEKLFF
d_call: TRBD1
clone_size: NA
cdr3_length: 15
v_call: TRBV6-6
j_call: TRBJ1-4

cdr3_nt: TGTGCCAGCAGCTCGAGCGAGGGGACTTATGGCTACACCTTC
cdr3_aa: CASSSSEGTYGYTF
d_call: NA
clone_size: NA
cdr3_length: 14
v_call: TRBV5-5
j_call: TRBJ1-2

cdr3_nt: TGCGCCAGCAGCCAAGGGGACAGGGGAAATCAGCCCCAGCATTTT
cdr3_aa: CASSQGDRGNQPQHF
d_call: TRBD1
clone_size: few
cdr3_length: 15
v_call: TRBV4-3
j_call: TRBJ1-5

cdr3_nt: TGTGCCAGCAGTGATCAGAGACAGGGGGCGCAGTATTTT
cdr3_aa: CASSDQRQGAQYF
d_call: TRBD1
clone_size: NA
cdr3_length: 13
v_call: TRBV6-1
j_call: TRBJ2-3

cdr3_nt: TGTGCCAACCAGCCCGGGGGGCAGGCATCTAACTATGGCTACACCTTC
cdr3_aa: CANQPGGQASNYGYTF
d_call: NA
clone_size: NA
cdr3_length: 16
v_call: TRBV28
j_call: TRBJ1-2